This T cell receptor (beta chain) was captured in a study of long-term antiretroviral therapy in people with HIV. Each donor provided at least one pre-ART PBMC sample and at least two post-ART PBMC samples. Comments on this clone: Its antigen is still unknown.

The CDR3 covers 14 residues. V was pared by 4 bases and J by 6 bases, with 16 bases between. Per germline, CDR1 MGHRA and CDR2 YSYEKL. Study-wide results and caveats: HIV repertoires spanned tighter CDR3 length ranges than controls did.

The libraries were made with immunoSEQ v3.0 at survey level. Sequencing targeted roughly 40,000-50,000 T-cell genomes per sample. Method: immunoSEQ multiplex PCR; TCRdb's copy keeps in-frame clones and lacks some. The sample has tens of thousands of clones, less than 85% seen once. The receptor was isolated from a man between 35 and 55 years old with HIV. This rearrangement joins TRBV4-1 to TRBJ2-7; weak D call: TRBD1 (8 bases). This specimen was unsorted PBMCs, taken 0.5 years before starting antiretroviral therapy. CDR3 in DNA: TGCGCCAGCAGCCGAACGACAGGGGAGGGCGAGCAGTACTTC. Its protein product is CASSRTTGEGEQYF.